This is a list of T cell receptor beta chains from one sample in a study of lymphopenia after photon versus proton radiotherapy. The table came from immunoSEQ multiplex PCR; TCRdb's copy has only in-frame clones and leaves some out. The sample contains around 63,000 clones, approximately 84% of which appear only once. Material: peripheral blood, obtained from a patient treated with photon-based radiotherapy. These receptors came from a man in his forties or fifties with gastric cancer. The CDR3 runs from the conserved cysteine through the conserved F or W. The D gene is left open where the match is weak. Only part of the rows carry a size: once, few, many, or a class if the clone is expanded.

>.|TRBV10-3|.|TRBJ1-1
CAIRATGTTPVNTEAFF
TGTGCCATCAGGGCAACCGGGACCACCCCCGTGAACACTGAAGCTTTCTTT
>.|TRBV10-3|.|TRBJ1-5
CAIRGSPGQPQHF
TGTGCCATCAGAGGGTCCCCAGGCCAGCCCCAGCATTTT
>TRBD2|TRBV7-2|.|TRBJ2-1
CASSPGTSGGPEQFF
TGTGCCAGCAGCCCAGGGACTAGCGGGGGGCCTGAGCAGTTCTTC
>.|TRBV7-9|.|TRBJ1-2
CASSPPGGNRGYTF
TGTGCCAGCAGCCCCCCGGGGGGGAATCGTGGCTACACCTTC
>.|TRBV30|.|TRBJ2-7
CAWSSGQGYNEQYF
TGTGCCTGGAGTTCAGGCCAGGGGTACAACGAGCAGTACTTC
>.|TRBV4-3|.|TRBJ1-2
CASSQDHRIYGYTF
TGCGCCAGCAGCCAAGATCACAGAATCTATGGCTACACCTTC
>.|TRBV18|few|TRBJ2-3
CASSQWAETQYF
TGTGCCAGCTCACAGTGGGCAGAGACGCAGTATTTT
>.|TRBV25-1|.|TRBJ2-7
CASGNIYEQYF
TGTGCCAGCGGAAACATCTACGAGCAGTACTTC
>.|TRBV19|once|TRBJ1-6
CASQLGGWVNSPLHF
TGTGCCAGCCAACTAGGGGGTTGGGTTAATTCACCCCTCCACTTT
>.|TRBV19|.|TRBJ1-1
CASSILAGRAEAFF
TGTGCCAGTAGTATCCTCGCAGGGCGGGCTGAAGCTTTCTTT
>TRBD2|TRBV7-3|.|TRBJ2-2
CASSLRGTSGATGELFF
TGTGCCAGCAGCTTAAGAGGGACTAGCGGGGCCACCGGGGAGCTGTTTTTT
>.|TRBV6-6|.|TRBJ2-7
CASSYTRPPYEQYF
TGTGCCAGCAGTTACACCCGGCCTCCCTACGAGCAGTACTTC
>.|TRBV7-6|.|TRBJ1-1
CASSSTPYTEAFF
TGTGCCAGCAGCTCTACCCCTTACACTGAAGCTTTCTTT
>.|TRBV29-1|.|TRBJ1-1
CSVEVGYTNTEAFF
TGCAGCGTGGAAGTAGGGTATACGAACACTGAAGCTTTCTTT
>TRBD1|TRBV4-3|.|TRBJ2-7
CASSQDRTGPYEQYF
TGCGCCAGCAGCCAAGACCGGACAGGTCCCTACGAGCAGTACTTC
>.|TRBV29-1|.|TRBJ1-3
CSVGSGNTIYF
TGCAGCGTTGGCTCTGGAAACACCATATATTTT
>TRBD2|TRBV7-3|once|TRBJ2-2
CASSRKEGLAVAGELFF
TGTGCCAGCAGTCGAAAAGAGGGACTAGCGGTTGCCGGGGAGCTGTTTTTT
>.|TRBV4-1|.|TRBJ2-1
CASSPNQGGYNEQFF
TGCGCCAGCAGCCCGAATCAGGGGGGGTACAATGAGCAGTTCTTC
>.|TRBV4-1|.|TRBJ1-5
CASSQEPSGAHQPQHF
TGCGCCAGCAGCCAAGAGCCCAGCGGGGCCCATCAGCCCCAGCATTTT
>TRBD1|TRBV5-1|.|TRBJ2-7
CASSPDRIGSYEQYF
TGCGCCAGCAGCCCGGACAGGATTGGGTCCTACGAGCAGTACTTC
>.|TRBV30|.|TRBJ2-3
CAWTGQSRTDTQYF
TGTGCCTGGACGGGCCAGTCGCGCACAGATACGCAGTATTTT
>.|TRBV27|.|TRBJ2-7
CASSFLHRGYEQYF
TGTGCCAGCAGTTTCTTACACCGGGGCTACGAGCAGTACTTC
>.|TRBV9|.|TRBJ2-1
CASSQGGHNEQFF
TGTGCCAGCAGTCAGGGGGGACACAATGAGCAGTTCTTC
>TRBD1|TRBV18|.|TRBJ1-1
CASSLDGQGWTEAFF
TGTGCCAGCTCACTAGATGGACAGGGATGGACTGAAGCTTTCTTT
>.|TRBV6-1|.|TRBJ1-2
CASRGPKGGYTF
TGTGCCAGCAGGGGGCCAAAGGGAGGCTACACCTTC
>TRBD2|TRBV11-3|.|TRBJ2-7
CASSLAGGDEQYF
TGTGCCAGCAGCTTAGCTGGGGGGGACGAGCAGTACTTC
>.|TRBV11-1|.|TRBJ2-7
CASSLGPAGTGAYEQYF
TGTGCCAGCAGCTTAGGTCCCGCGGGAACAGGGGCCTACGAGCAGTACTTC
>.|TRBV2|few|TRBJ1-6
CASSEQSPLHF
TGTGCCAGCAGTGAGCAGTCACCCCTCCACTTT